This entry lists 19 T cell receptor beta chains sequenced from one sample in a study of human T cells and chemical hapten exposure. Using its own MiXCR run on the RACE reads, TCRdb lists one record per CDR3 protein. There are approximately 350,000 distinct CDR3 sequences in the sample; around 6% occur only once, and approximately 5.4% lies in the top ten. Noted time point: patch test 2, 6 weeks after DPC sensitization. Documented treatment: therapeutic diphenylcyclopropenone sensitization with weekly scalp DPC. The specimen was whole blood, collected in connection with sensitization to the hapten diphenylcyclopropenone (DPC). The receptor source for this set is a woman between 18 and 30 years old with alopecia areata. Some clones in this sample may be carry-over from other donors' samples.

Only a few counts were recorded for this clonotype. This chain uses TRBV5-1 with TRBJ1-6; possibly TRBD1 for D (5 bases). The germline V gene encodes CDR1 SGHRS and CDR2 YFSETQ. This CDR3 comprises 14 residues. Trimming stripped 0 bases from V and 7 bases from J, with 8 bases between. The CDR3 protein is CASSLEGNNSPLHF. The CDR3 DNA reads TGCGCCAGCAGCTTGGAGGGGAACAATTCACCCCTCCACTTT. Based on the CDR3 plus reference TRBV5-1 and TRBJ1-6, the full variable domain is KAGVTQTPRYLIKTRGQQVTLSCSPISGHRSVSWYQQTPGQGLQFLFEYFSETQRNKGNFPGRFSGRQFSNSRSEMNVSTLELGDSALYLCASSLEGNNSPLHFGNGTRLTVT.

This clonotype showed up just a few times. The chain is built from TRBV7-3 and TRBJ2-3; D gene ambiguous. The germline gives CDR1 SGHTA, CDR2 FQGTGA. The CDR3 is 16 amino acids. The V gene lost 0 bases and the J gene lost 2 bases, with 12 bases spanning the gap. CDR3 amino acids: CASSLTPLGNTDTQYF. CDR3 nucleotides: TGTGCCAGCAGCTTAACGCCCCTAGGGAACACAGATACGCAGTATTTT.

This clonotype was observed many times. The V call is TRBV27, the J call TRBJ1-1; TRBD1 is a possible D gene (6 bases). V was cut by 2 bases and J by 0 bases, with 25 bases left in between. Germline CDR1 is MNHEY and CDR2 is SMNVEV (reference sequence). The CDR3 length is 20 residues. The chain's CDR3 is CASSLVGARGLQTLNTEAFF. CDR3 bases: TGTGCCAGCAGTTTAGTAGGGGCCAGGGGTCTACAGACTTTGAACACTGAAGCTTTCTTT.

In this sample, this clonotype turned up many times. This sequence joins TRBV6-5 and TRBJ2-1, with 7 bases lining up with TRBD2. J gave up 5 bases and V 0 bases, and 1 base lay outside the gene matches. The germline V gene has CDR1 MNHEY and CDR2 SVGAGI. The CDR3 is 14 residues long. The CDR3 sequence is CASSYSLADNEQFF. CDR3 bases: TGTGCCAGCAGTTACTCCCTAGCGGACAATGAGCAGTTCTTC.

This clonotype was observed at least ten times. CDR3 nucleotide sequence: TGCAGTGCTTCAGGACCTTTATATAATTCACCCCTCCACTTT. The encoded protein is CSASGPLYNSPLHF. This rearrangement joins TRBV20-1 to TRBJ1-6; D not certain. V was pared by 5 bases and J by 4 bases, with 12 bases between. The CDR3 is 14 amino acids. Germline CDR1 and CDR2: DFQATT and SNEGSKA (reference sequence).

This clonotype turned up a few times. The chain carries TRBV6-5 and TRBJ1-3; D not resolved. Looked up from germline, CDR1 is MNHEY and CDR2 is SVGAGI. The CDR3 loop spans 15 amino acids. Trimming removed 0 bases at V and 0 bases at J, with 6 bases between. CDR3 coding DNA: TGTGCCAGCAGTTACTCTAGAAGCTCTGGAAACACCATATATTTT. This sequence encodes CASSYSRSSGNTIYF.

The gene calls are TRBV7-9 and TRBJ1-2; 7 nucleotides align to TRBD1. Germline assignment: CDR1 SEHNR and CDR2 FQNEAQ (reference sequence). V gave up 2 bases and J gave up 4 bases; unmatched junction bases: 7. The CDR3 runs 15 residues. CDR3 residues: CASSLSGDRVYGYTF. The CDR3 nucleotides read TGTGCCAGCAGCTTATCGGGGGACAGAGTCTATGGCTACACCTTC.

The J gene is TRBJ2-6, the V gene TRBV7-9; TRBD1 matches at 8 bases. V gave up 4 bases and J gave up 0 bases; unmatched junction bases: 14. Germline V gene sequence: CDR1 SEHNR, CDR2 FQNEAQ (reference sequence). This CDR3 spans 20 amino acids. The CDR3 DNA follows: TGTGCCAGCAGCTCCCCGGGACAGGAGACGACTACCTCTGGGGCCAACGTCCTGACTTTC. Its protein is CASSSPGQETTTSGANVLTF.

In this sample, this clonotype turned up many times. The CDR3 sequence is CASSLRGGPDTQYF. Here the CDR3 DNA reads TGTGCCAGCAGCTTAAGAGGTGGGCCTGATACGCAGTATTTT. This chain connects TRBV7-2 to TRBJ2-3; D remains unclear. CDR3 size: 14 residues. Deletions cut 2 bases from V and 6 bases from J, with 12 bases between. The germline gives CDR1 SGHTA, CDR2 FQGNSA.

In its sample, this clonotype was seen a few times. The chain is built from TRBV3-1 and TRBJ2-1; 11 bases align to TRBD2. The CDR3 sequence is 15 residues long. The ends lost 5 bases at V and 8 bases at J; junction bases unmatched: 8. Germline-derived CDR1 and CDR2 are LGHDT and YNNKEL (reference sequence). CDR3 residues: CASSFSGGARDEQFF. DNA of the CDR3: TGTGCCAGCAGCTTTAGCGGGGGGGCGAGGGATGAGCAGTTCTTC.

The sample holds a few counts of this clonotype. The CDR3 sequence: CASSLAGLLYEQYF. CDR3 sequence (DNA): TGTGCCAGCAGCTTAGCTGGACTTCTCTACGAGCAGTACTTC. The chain employs TRBV7-9 and TRBJ2-7, with a tentative D call TRBD2 (5 bases). Per the germline V gene, CDR1 is SEHNR and CDR2 is FQNEAQ (reference sequence). Trimming removed 0 bases from V and 3 bases from J, with 9 bases in between. The CDR3 is made up of 14 amino acids.

This clonotype has more than one count but fewer than ten. CDR3 sequence: CASSIDGQGSGELFF. CDR3 coding DNA: TGTGCCAGTAGTATAGATGGACAGGGGAGCGGGGAGCTGTTTTTT. The V gene is TRBV19, the J gene TRBJ2-2, with 9 nucleotides matching TRBD1. Germline loops: CDR1 LNHDA, CDR2 SQIVND (reference sequence). The CDR3 consists of 15 residues. V shed 0 bases and J 7 bases; nucleotides not matched to a gene: 3. Looking up the rest from reference TRBV19 and TRBJ2-2 gives the full variable domain: DGGITQSPKYLFRKEGQNVTLSCEQNLNHDAMYWYRQDPGQGLRLIYYSQIVNDFQKGDIAEGYSVSREKKESFPLTVTSAQKNPTAFYLCASSIDGQGSGELFFGEGSRLTVL.

The chain recombines TRBV6-6 with TRBJ2-7; TRBD2 agrees at 8 bases. V lost 4 bases, J lost 6 bases, and 2 bases stayed unmatched. This CDR3 is built from 12 residues. From germline, CDR1 is MNHNY and CDR2 SVGAGI (reference sequence). In nucleotides, the CDR3 is TGTGCCAGCAGTTCGGGGGGGGGCGAGCAGTACTTC. Protein: CASSSGGGEQYF.

This sequence joins TRBV28 and TRBJ2-1; the D gene is possibly TRBD1 (6 bases). This CDR3 has 13 amino acids. Trimming took 4 bases from V and 5 from J, leaving 9 bases between them. Germline V lookup: CDR1 MDHEN, CDR2 SYDVKM. This CDR3 reads CASSYRVNNEQFF. Written as DNA, the CDR3 is TGTGCCAGCAGTTACAGGGTAAACAATGAGCAGTTCTTC.

This clonotype was seen more than once but under ten times. This chain uses TRBV7-2 with TRBJ2-5; 8 nucleotides line up with TRBD1. This CDR3 comprises 14 residues. V was clipped by 10 bases and J by 0 bases; unmatched bases: 7. Germline values: CDR1 SGHTA, CDR2 FQGNSA. The chain's CDR3 is CATKGQVNQETQYF. Here the CDR3 DNA reads TGTGCCACCAAGGGACAGGTGAACCAAGAGACCCAGTACTTC.

This clonotype was found many times. J is TRBJ2-3 and V is TRBV5-6; D is unresolved. The germline V gene has CDR1 SGHDT and CDR2 YYEEEE. V dropped 1 base and J dropped 2 bases, with 5 bases sitting between them. The CDR3 sequence is 13 residues long. CDR3 DNA sequence: TGTGCCAGCAGCTTGAGGGACACAGATACGCAGTATTTT. Amino acids: CASSLRDTDTQYF. Filled out from reference TRBV5-6 and TRBJ2-3, the complete variable domain reads DAGVTQSPTHLIKTRGQQVTLRCSPKSGHDTVSWYQQALGQGPQFIFQYYEEEERQRGNFPDRFSGHQFPNYSSELNVNALLLGDSALYLCASSLRDTDTQYFGPGTRLTVL.

This clonotype was observed many times. The chain carries TRBV25-1 and TRBJ1-1; 7 bases match TRBD1. The V segment lost 5 bases and the J segment 3 bases; nucleotides outside the gene matches: 15. From germline, CDR1 is MGHDK and CDR2 SYGVNS. This CDR3 region has 17 residues. The CDR3 DNA reads TGTGCCAGCAGTCCGGTAGCCGGCCAGGGGGGAGACACTGAAGCTTTCTTT. It specifies CASSPVAGQGGDTEAFF.

This clonotype showed up just a few times. The V and J genes are TRBV20-1 and TRBJ1-1, with 9 bases aligning to TRBD1. Trimming at V came to 2 bases and at J to 6 bases, leaving 13 bases not matched to a gene. This CDR3 spans 16 amino acids. Germline values: CDR1 DFQATT, CDR2 SNEGSKA (reference sequence). The CDR3 region has the DNA TGCAGTGCTAGAACCGGGACAGGGTCAGTGGTGGCTGAAGCTTTCTTT. Protein sequence: CSARTGTGSVVAEAFF.

This clonotype was found a few times. V and J are TRBV5-1 and TRBJ1-1; D not resolved. The CDR3 covers 15 residues. Per germline, CDR1 SGHRS and CDR2 YFSETQ. V lost 5 bases, J lost 5 bases, and 19 bases lay in between. This chain's CDR3 is CASRPARAPGTEAFF. In nucleotides, the CDR3 is TGCGCCAGCAGGCCGGCGAGGGCGCCGGGAACTGAAGCTTTCTTT. The complete variable domain, with remaining parts taken from reference TRBV5-1 and TRBJ1-1, reads KAGVTQTPRYLIKTRGQQVTLSCSPISGHRSVSWYQQTPGQGLQFLFEYFSETQRNKGNFPGRFSGRQFSNSRSEMNVSTLELGDSALYLCASRPARAPGTEAFFGQGTRLTVV.